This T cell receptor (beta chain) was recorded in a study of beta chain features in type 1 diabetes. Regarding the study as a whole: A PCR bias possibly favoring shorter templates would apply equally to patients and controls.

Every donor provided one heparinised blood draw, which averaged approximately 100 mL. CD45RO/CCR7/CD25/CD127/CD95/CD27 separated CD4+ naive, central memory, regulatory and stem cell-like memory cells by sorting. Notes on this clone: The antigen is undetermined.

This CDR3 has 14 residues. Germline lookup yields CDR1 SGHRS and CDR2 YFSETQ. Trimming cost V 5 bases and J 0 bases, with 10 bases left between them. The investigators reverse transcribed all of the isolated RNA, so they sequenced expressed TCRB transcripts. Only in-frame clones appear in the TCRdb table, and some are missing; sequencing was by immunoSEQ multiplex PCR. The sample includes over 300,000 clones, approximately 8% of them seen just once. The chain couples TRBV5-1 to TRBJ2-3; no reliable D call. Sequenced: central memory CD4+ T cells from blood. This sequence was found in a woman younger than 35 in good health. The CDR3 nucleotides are TGCGCCAGCAGGGTATCTATCAGCACAGATACGCAGTATTTT. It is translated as CASRVSISTDTQYF.